This is a list of T cell receptor beta chains from one sample in a study of cytomegalovirus exposure and HLA in healthy donors. Only in-frame clones appear in the TCRdb table, and some are missing; sequencing was by immunoSEQ multiplex PCR. The data contain approximately 170,000 clones, 81% of them singletons. The material sequenced was PBMCs. Receptor source: a man aged 50 to 59 in good health and CMV-seropositive. Each CDR3 is given with its conserved first and last residue. D genes are given only for firm matches. Not every row has a clone size; where given, it reads once, few, many or a size class.

v_call	clone_size	d_call	j_call	cdr3_nt	cdr3_aa
TRBV4-2	.	.	TRBJ1-1	TGTGCCAGCAGCCAACTCGACATGAACACTGAAGCTTTCTTT	CASSQLDMNTEAFF
TRBV18	.	.	TRBJ1-2	TGTGCCAGCTCACCACCCCCGCACGGACTGGGGGGCTACACCTTC	CASSPPPHGLGGYTF
TRBV28	.	TRBD1	TRBJ1-1	TGTGCCAGCAGTTTATCCATAGGACAGGCCCAGAACACTGAAGCTTTCTTT	CASSLSIGQAQNTEAFF
TRBV7-8	.	TRBD2	TRBJ2-7	TGTGCCAGCAGCAGGACTAGCGGGAACTACGAGCAGTACTTC	CASSRTSGNYEQYF
TRBV18	.	.	TRBJ1-2	TGTGCCAGCTCACTAGGACAGCGTAACTATGGCTACACCTTC	CASSLGQRNYGYTF
TRBV30	.	.	TRBJ1-3	TGTGCTTCCCAGGGGTCTGGAAACACCATATATTTT	CASQGSGNTIYF
TRBV7-6	.	TRBD1	TRBJ2-7	TGTGCCAGCAGCTACAGGGACAGTCCCTCCTACGAGCAGTACTTC	CASSYRDSPSYEQYF
TRBV18	once	TRBD2	TRBJ2-1	TGTGCCAGCTCACCACGGCTAGCGGGGGACCCGTTCTTC	CASSPRLAGDPFF
TRBV6-1	.	TRBD1	TRBJ1-5	TGTGCCAGCAGTGCGGGACAGGGTAGCAATCAGCCCCAGCATTTT	CASSAGQGSNQPQHF
TRBV9	.	.	TRBJ2-3	TGTGCCAGCAGCGTAGTGGTTAGCGGAGGCACAGATACGCAGTATTTT	CASSVVVSGGTDTQYF
TRBV19	.	.	TRBJ2-2	TGTGCCAGTAGTAAAACAAGGACTGAGACCGGGGAGCTGTTTTTT	CASSKTRTETGELFF
TRBV27	.	TRBD1	TRBJ1-1	TGTGCCAGCAGCACAATGACAGGGGAGACCACTGAAGCTTTCTTT	CASSTMTGETTEAFF
TRBV7-7	.	.	TRBJ2-7	TGTGCTAGCAGCTTAACACCTAGCTCCTACGAGCAGTACTTC	CASSLTPSSYEQYF
TRBV7-2	.	TRBD1	TRBJ2-1	TGTGCCAGCAGGTCCGGTACAGGGGGAAATGAGCAGTTCTTC	CASRSGTGGNEQFF
TRBV4-1	.	.	TRBJ1-2	TGCGCCAGCAGCCAAGGGTCGGGGGGAATCTATGGCTACACCTTC	CASSQGSGGIYGYTF
TRBV27	.	TRBD2	TRBJ2-1	TGTGCCAGCAGTTCCTTCCAGCGGGGGGGGTATGAGCAGTTCTTC	CASSSFQRGGYEQFF
TRBV5-1	.	.	TRBJ2-3	TGCGCCAGCAGCCCCGCGGGGAGGGGACACACAGATACGCAGTATTTT	CASSPAGRGHTDTQYF
TRBV7-3	.	.	TRBJ2-7	TGTGCCAGCAGCTTAAATAGCGGTCTGGGGGGCGAGCAGTACTTC	CASSLNSGLGGEQYF
TRBV5-1	.	.	TRBJ1-5	TGCGCCAGCAGCCTGCAGGGTTTGGGGCAGCCCCAGCATTTT	CASSLQGLGQPQHF
TRBV28	.	.	TRBJ1-5	TGTGCCAGCATACGGGTTGGCGGTCAGCCCCAGCATTTT	CASIRVGGQPQHF
TRBV11-2	.	.	TRBJ2-7	TGTGCCAGCAGCGCGTTTGGCGCGGGGGAGCAGTACTTC	CASSAFGAGEQYF
TRBV28	.	.	TRBJ1-1	TGTGCCAGCACATGGGAGGGGCCCATGAACACTGAAGCTTTCTTT	CASTWEGPMNTEAFF
TRBV7-9	once	.	TRBJ1-1	TGTGCCAGCACCCACGGGGCTGAAGCTTTCTTT	CASTHGAEAFF
TRBV11-2	.	.	TRBJ1-2	TGTGCCAGCAGCTTGCCGACAGGCCAAGGTGGCTACACCTTC	CASSLPTGQGGYTF
TRBV4-1	.	.	TRBJ1-1	TGCGCCAGCAGCCAGCCGACCCGAAGGGGTGAAGCTTTCTTT	CASSQPTRRGEAFF
TRBV2	.	TRBD1	TRBJ2-3	TGTGCCAGCAGTGAACAGGGGGTAAACACAGATACGCAGTATTTT	CASSEQGVNTDTQYF
TRBV7-3	.	.	TRBJ2-7	TGTGCCAGCACCTTTACGGGGGACAGCTTTTACGAGCAGTACTTC	CASTFTGDSFYEQYF
TRBV4-1	.	TRBD1	TRBJ1-4	TGCGCCAGCAGCCAGGCCGGGACAGGCGGTGAAAAACTGTTTTTT	CASSQAGTGGEKLFF
TRBV14	once	.	TRBJ2-7	TGTGCCAGCAGCCAAGATCGGGCGGGGGCCAGATGGGATGAGCAGTACTTC	CASSQDRAGARWDEQYF
TRBV4-2	.	TRBD2	TRBJ2-3	TGTGCCAGCAGCCAAGTTATTGGTAGCGGGACAGATACGCAGTATTTT	CASSQVIGSGTDTQYF